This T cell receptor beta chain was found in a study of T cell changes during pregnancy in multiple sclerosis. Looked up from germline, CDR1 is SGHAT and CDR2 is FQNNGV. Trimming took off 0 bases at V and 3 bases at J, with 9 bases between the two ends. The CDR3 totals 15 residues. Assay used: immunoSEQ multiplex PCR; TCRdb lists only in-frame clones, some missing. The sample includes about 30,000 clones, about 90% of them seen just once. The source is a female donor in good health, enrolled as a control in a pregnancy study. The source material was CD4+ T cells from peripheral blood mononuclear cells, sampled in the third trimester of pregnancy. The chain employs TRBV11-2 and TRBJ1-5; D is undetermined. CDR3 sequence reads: CASSLDPGFNQPQHF. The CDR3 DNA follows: TGTGCCAGCAGCTTAGATCCGGGGTTCAATCAGCCCCAGCATTTT.